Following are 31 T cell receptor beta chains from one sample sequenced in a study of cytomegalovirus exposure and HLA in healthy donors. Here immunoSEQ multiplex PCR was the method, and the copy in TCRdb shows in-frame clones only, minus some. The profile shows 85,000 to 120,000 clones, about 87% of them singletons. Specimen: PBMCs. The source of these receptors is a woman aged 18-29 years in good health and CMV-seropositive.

The CDR3 loop reads CASSYLSGRETQYF. The CDR3 DNA reads as TGCGCCAGCAGCTATCTTTCAGGGAGGGAGACCCAGTACTTC. The gene calls are TRBV5-1 and TRBJ2-5, with D possibly being TRBD2 (6 bases). Germline V lookup: CDR1 SGHRS, CDR2 YFSETQ. CDR3 length: 14 amino acids. The V gene lost 3 bases and the J gene lost 5 bases, with 14 bases spanning the gap. Full variable domain (outside the CDR3, taken from reference TRBV5-1 and TRBJ2-5): KAGVTQTPRYLIKTRGQQVTLSCSPISGHRSVSWYQQTPGQGLQFLFEYFSETQRNKGNFPGRFSGRQFSNSRSEMNVSTLELGDSALYLCASSYLSGRETQYFGPGTRLLVL.

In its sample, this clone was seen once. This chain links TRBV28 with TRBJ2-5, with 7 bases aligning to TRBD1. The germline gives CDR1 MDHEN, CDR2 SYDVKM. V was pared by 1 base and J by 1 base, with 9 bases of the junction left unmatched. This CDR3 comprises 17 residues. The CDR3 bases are TGTGCCAGCAGTTTATTGGTTAACAGGGGTGCCCAAGAGACCCAGTACTTC. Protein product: CASSLLVNRGAQETQYF.

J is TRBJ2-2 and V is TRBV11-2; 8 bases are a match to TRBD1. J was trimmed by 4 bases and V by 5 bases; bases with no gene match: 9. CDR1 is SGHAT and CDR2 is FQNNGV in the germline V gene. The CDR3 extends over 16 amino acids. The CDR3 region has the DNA TGTGCCAGCAGCCTATCGGACAGGGTAGGCACCGGGGAGCTGTTTTTT. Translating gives CASSLSDRVGTGELFF.

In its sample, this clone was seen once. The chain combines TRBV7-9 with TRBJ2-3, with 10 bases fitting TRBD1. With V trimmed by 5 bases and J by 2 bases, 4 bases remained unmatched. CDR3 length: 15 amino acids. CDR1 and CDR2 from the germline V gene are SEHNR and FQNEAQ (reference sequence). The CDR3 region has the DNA TGTGCCAGCAGCGGGGGACAGGGGACCACAGATACGCAGTATTTT. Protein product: CASSGGQGTTDTQYF.

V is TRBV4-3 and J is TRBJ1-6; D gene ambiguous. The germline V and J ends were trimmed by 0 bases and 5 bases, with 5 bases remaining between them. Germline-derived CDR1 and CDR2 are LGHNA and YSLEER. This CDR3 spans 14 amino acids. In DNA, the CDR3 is TGCGCCAGCAGCCAAGACAGAAATAATTCACCCCTCCACTTT. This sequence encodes CASSQDRNNSPLHF.

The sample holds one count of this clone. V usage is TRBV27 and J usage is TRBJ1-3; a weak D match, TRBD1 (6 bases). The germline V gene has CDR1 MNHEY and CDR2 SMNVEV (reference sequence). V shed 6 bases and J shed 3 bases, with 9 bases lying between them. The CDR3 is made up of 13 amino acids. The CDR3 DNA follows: TGTGCCAGCAGCCTGACAGGTGGAAACACCATATATTTT. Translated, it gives CASSLTGGNTIYF.

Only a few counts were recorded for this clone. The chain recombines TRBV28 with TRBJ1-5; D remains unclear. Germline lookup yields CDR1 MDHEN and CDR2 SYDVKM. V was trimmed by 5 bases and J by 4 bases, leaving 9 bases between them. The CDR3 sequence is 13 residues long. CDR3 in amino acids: CASSHDGNQPQHF. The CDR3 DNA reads TGTGCCAGCAGTCACGACGGGAATCAGCCCCAGCATTTT.

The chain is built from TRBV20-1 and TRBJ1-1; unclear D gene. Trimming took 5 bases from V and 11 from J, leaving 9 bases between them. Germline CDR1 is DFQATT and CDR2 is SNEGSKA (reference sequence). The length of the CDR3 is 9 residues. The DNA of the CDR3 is TGCAGTGCTCGGCGGAGGGCTTTCTTT. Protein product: CSARRRAFF.

Here the CDR3 reads CASSSNSGEYTDTQYF. CDR3 DNA sequence: TGTGCCAGCAGTTCCAATAGCGGGGAGTACACAGATACGCAGTATTTT. The chain joins TRBV28 to TRBJ2-3, with TRBD2 identical over 8 bases. The CDR3 is 16 residues long. The germline V gene encodes CDR1 MDHEN and CDR2 SYDVKM. V shed 4 bases and J 2 bases; nucleotides not matched to a gene: 8.

As DNA, the CDR3 is TGTGCCAGCAGCATCGACAGGGAAACTGAAGCTTTCTTT. Amino acid sequence: CASSIDRETEAFF. This chain connects TRBV5-4 to TRBJ1-1; 7 positions match TRBD1. V lost 4 bases, J lost 5 bases, and 5 bases stayed unmatched. The germline gives CDR1 SGHNT, CDR2 YYREEE (reference sequence). There are 13 residues in the CDR3. The full variable domain, with the rest looked up from reference TRBV5-4 and TRBJ1-1, is ETGVTQSPTHLIKTRGQQVTLRCSSQSGHNTVSWYQQALGQGPQFIFQYYREEENGRGNFPPRFSGLQFPNYSSELNVNALELDDSALYLCASSIDRETEAFFGQGTRLTVV.

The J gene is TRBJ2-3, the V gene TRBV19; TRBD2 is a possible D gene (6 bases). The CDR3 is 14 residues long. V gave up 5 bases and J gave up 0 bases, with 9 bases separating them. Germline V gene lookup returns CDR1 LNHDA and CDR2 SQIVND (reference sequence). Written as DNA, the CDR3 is TGTGCCAGTAGTGAGGGACTTAGCACAGATACGCAGTATTTT. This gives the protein CASSEGLSTDTQYF. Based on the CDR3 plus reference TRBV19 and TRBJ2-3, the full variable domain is DGGITQSPKYLFRKEGQNVTLSCEQNLNHDAMYWYRQDPGQGLRLIYYSQIVNDFQKGDIAEGYSVSREKKESFPLTVTSAQKNPTAFYLCASSEGLSTDTQYFGPGTRLTVL.

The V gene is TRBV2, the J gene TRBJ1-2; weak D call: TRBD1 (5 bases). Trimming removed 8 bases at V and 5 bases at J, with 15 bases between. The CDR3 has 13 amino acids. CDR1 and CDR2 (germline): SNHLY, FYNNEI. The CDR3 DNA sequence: TGTGCCAGCGCCTCCCAAGGGGTTTATGGCTACACCTTC. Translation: CASASQGVYGYTF.

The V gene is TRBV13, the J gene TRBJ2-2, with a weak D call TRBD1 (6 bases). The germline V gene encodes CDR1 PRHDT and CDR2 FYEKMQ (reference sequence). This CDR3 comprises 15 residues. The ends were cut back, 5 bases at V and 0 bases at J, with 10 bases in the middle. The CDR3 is CASSGGSANTGELFF. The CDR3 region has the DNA TGTGCCAGCAGCGGGGGCTCCGCGAACACCGGGGAGCTGTTTTTT.

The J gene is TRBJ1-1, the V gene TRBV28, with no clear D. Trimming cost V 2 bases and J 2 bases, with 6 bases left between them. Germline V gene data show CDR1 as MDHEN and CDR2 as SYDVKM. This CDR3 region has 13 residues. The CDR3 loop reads CASSLVANTEAFF. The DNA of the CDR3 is TGTGCCAGCAGTTTAGTGGCAAACACTGAAGCTTTCTTT.

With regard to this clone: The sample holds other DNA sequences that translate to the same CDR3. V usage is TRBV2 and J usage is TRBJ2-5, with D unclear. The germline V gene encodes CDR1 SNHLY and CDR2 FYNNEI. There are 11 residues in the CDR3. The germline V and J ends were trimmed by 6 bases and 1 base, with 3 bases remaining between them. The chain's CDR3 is CASSRQETQYF. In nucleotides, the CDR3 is TGTGCCAGCAGCCGCCAAGAGACCCAGTACTTC.

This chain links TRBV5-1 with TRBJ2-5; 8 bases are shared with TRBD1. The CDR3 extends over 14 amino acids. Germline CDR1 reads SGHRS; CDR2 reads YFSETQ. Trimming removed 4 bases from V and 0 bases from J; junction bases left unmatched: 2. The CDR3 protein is CASSRGQDQETQYF. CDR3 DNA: TGCGCCAGCAGCCGGGGACAGGACCAAGAGACCCAGTACTTC.

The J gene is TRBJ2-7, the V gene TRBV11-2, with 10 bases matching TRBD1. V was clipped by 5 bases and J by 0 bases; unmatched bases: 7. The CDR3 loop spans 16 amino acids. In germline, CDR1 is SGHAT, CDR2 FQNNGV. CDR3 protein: CASSPSGTGVSYEQYF. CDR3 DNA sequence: TGTGCCAGCAGCCCATCCGGGACAGGGGTCTCCTACGAGCAGTACTTC.

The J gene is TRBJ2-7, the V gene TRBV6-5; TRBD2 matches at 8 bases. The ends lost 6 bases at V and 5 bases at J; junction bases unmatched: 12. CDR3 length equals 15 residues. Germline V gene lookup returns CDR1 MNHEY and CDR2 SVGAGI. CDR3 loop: CASRNVRGAADEQYF. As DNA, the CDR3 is TGTGCCAGCAGAAACGTGCGGGGGGCGGCTGACGAGCAGTACTTC.

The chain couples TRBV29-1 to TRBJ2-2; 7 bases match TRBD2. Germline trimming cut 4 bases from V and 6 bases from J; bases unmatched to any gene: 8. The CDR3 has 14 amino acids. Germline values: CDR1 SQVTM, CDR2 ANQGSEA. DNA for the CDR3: TGCAGCGTTGGTCTAGCGGAGAGTCCCGGGGAGCTGTTTTTT. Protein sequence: CSVGLAESPGELFF.

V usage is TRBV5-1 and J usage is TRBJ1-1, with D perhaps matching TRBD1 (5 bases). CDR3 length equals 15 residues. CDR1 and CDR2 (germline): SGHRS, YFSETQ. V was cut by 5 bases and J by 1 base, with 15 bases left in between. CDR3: CASSFGRTPNTEAFF. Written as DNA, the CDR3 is TGCGCCAGCAGTTTTGGAAGGACACCGAACACTGAAGCTTTCTTT. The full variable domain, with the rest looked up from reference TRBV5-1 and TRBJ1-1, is KAGVTQTPRYLIKTRGQQVTLSCSPISGHRSVSWYQQTPGQGLQFLFEYFSETQRNKGNFPGRFSGRQFSNSRSEMNVSTLELGDSALYLCASSFGRTPNTEAFFGQGTRLTVV.

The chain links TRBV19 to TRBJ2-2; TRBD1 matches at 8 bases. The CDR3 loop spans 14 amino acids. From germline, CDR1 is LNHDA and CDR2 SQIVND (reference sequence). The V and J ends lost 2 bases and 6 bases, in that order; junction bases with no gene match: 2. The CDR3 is CASSIQGAAGELFF. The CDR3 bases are TGTGCCAGTAGTATACAGGGGGCGGCCGGGGAGCTGTTTTTT.

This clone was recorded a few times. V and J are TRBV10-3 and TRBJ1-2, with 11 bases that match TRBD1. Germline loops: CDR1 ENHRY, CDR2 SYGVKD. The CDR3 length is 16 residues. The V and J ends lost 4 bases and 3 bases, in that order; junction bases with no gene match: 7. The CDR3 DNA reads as TGTGCCATCAGTGGTCTTGGGACAGGGGGTGACTATGGCTACACCTTC. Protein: CAISGLGTGGDYGYTF.

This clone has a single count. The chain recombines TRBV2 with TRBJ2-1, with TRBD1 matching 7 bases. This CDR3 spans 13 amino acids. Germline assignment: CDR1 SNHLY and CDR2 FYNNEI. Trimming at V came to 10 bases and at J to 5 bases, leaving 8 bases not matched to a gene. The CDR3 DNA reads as TGTGCCAACTACAGGGGTACCCACAATGAGCAGTTCTTC. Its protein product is CANYRGTHNEQFF.

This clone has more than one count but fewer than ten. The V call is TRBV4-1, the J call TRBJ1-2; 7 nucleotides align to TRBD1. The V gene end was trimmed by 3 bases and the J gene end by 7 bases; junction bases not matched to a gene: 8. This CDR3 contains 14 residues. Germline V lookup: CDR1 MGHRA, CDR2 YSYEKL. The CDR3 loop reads CASSQMTDRFGYTF. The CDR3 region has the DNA TGCGCCAGCAGCCAGATGACGGACAGGTTTGGCTACACCTTC.

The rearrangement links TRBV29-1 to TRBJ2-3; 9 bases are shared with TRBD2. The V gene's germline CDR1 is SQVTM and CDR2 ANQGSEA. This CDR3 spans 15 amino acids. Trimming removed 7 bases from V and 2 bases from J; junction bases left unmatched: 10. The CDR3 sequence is CSANERGVYTDTQYF. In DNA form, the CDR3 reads TGCAGCGCAAACGAGCGGGGGGTGTACACAGATACGCAGTATTTT.

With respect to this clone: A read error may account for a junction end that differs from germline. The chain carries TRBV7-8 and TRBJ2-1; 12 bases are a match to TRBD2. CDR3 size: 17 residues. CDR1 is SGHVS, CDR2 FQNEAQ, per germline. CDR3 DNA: TGTGCCAGCAGCCTAGCGGGGGGGGCTCATCAATACAATGAGCAGTTCTTC. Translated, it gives CASSLAGGAHQYNEQFF.

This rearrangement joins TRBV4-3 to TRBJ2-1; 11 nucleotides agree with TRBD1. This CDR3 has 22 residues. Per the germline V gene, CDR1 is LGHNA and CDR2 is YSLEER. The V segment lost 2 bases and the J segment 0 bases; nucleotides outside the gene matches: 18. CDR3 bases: TGCGCCAGCAGCCAAAAAGGGGATCGGACAGGGGGCTGCTATGGCTCCTACAATGAGCAGTTCTTC. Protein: CASSQKGDRTGGCYGSYNEQFF.

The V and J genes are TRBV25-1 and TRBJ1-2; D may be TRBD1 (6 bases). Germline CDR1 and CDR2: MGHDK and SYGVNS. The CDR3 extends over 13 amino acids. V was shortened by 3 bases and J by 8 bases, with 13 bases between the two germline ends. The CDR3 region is CASSEDRLGGYTF. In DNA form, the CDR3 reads TGTGCCAGCAGTGAGGACAGACTGGGGGGCTACACCTTC.

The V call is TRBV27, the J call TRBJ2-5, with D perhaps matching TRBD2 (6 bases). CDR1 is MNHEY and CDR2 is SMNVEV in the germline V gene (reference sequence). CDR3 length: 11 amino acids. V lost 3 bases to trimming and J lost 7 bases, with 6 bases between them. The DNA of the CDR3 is TGTGCCAGCAGTTTGGGAGGGACCCAGTACTTC. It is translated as CASSLGGTQYF.

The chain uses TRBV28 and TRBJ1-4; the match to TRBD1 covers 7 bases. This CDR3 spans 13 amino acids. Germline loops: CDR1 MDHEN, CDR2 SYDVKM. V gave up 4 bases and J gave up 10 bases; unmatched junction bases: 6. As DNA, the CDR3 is TGTGCCAGCAGTTGGAGGACAGGTGTAAAACTGTTTTTT. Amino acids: CASSWRTGVKLFF.

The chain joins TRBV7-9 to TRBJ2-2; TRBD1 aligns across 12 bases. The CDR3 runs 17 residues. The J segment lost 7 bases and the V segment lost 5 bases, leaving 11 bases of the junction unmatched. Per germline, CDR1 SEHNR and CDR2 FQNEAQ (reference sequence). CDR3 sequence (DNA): TGTGCCAGCAGCCCAACCGGGACAGGGGGCTCCTACGGGGAGCTGTTTTTT. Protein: CASSPTGTGGSYGELFF. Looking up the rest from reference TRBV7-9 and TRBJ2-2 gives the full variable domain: DTGVSQNPRHKITKRGQNVTFRCDPISEHNRLYWYRQTLGQGPEFLTYFQNEAQLEKSRLLSDRFSAERPKGSFSTLEIQRTEQGDSAMYLCASSPTGTGGSYGELFFGEGSRLTVL.